This TCR beta chain was sequenced during a study of Ad26.COV2.S vaccination and SARS-CoV-2 variants. Study context: Once, or twice with 56 days between doses, Ad26.COV2.S was given intramuscularly.

Libraries were prepared by immunoSEQ multiplex PCR; TCRdb keeps only in-frame clonotypes and omits some of them. The sample holds about 480,000 clones, approximately 88% seen once. Treatment described: 19 received Ad26.COV2.S at low or high dose, single or two shots; several received placebo; per-sample allocation not given. Samples came from day 63 after the first vaccine or placebo injection. It was Wuhan-strain SARS-CoV-2 spike that the Ad26 vaccine vector expressed. The V and J ends lost 1 base and 12 bases respectively, with 13 bases between them. Germline V gene lookup returns CDR1 LNHDA and CDR2 SQIVND (reference sequence). The CDR3 covers 13 residues.

The clonotype was recovered from a person aged 18-65 years who received the Ad26.COV2.S COVID-19 vaccine or a placebo. The material sequenced was peripheral blood, taken in a trial of Ad26.COV2.S vaccine versus placebo. V is TRBV19 and J is TRBJ2-1; TRBD2 is a possible D gene (5 bases). The CDR3 sequence: CASSIGPSEGQFF. DNA of the CDR3: TGTGCCAGTAGTATAGGCCCCTCCGAGGGGCAGTTCTTC.